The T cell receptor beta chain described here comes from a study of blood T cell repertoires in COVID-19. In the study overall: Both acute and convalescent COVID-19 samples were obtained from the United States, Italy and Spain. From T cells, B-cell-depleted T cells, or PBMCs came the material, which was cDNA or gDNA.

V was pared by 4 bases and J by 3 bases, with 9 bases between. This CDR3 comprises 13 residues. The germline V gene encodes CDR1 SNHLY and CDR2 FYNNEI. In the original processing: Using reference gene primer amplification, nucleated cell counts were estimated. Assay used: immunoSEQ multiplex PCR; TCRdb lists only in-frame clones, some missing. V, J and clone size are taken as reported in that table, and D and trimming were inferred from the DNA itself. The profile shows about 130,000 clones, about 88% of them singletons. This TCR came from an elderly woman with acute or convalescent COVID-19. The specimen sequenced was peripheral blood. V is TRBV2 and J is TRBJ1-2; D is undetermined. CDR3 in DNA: TGTGCCAGCAGTGTTAGGGAGGACTATGGCTACACCTTC. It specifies CASSVREDYGYTF.